This TCR beta chain was captured in a study of T cell changes during pregnancy in multiple sclerosis. The table came from immunoSEQ multiplex PCR; TCRdb's copy has only in-frame clones and leaves some out. The profile shows 35,000 to 55,000 clones, about 90% of them singletons. This clonotype was sampled from a female donor in good health, enrolled as a control in a pregnancy study. The input for sequencing was peripheral blood, taken in the second trimester of pregnancy.

The CDR3 spells CASRPLGRDRVSSEQYF. The CDR3 DNA reads TGTGCAAGTCGCCCACTCGGGAGGGACAGGGTTTCCTCCGAGCAGTACTTC. The chain recombines TRBV12-2 with TRBJ2-7; the D segment call TRBD1 is taken from the table without a DNA check. TRBV12-2 has pseudogene status. CDR3 length equals 17 residues.